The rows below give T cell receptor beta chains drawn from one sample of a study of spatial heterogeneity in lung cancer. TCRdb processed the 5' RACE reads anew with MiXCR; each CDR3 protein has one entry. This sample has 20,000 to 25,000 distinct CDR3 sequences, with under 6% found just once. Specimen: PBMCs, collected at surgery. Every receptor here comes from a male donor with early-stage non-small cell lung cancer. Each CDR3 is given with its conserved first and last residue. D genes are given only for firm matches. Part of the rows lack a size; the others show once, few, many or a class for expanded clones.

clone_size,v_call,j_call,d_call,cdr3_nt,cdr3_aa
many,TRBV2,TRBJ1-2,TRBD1,TGTGCCAGCAGTGCTACAGGGGACTATGGCTACACCTTC,CASSATGDYGYTF
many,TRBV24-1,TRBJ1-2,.,TGTGCCACCAGTGATTCTGGGAGACTCGGCTATGGCTACACCTTC,CATSDSGRLGYGYTF
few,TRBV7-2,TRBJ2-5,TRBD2,TGTGCCAGCAGCTTAAGGCGACTAGCGGGAGGCCGGGAGACCCAGTACTTC,CASSLRRLAGGRETQYF
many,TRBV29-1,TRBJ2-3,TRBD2,TGCAGCGTTGAGGGACTAGCGGGCACAGATACGCAGTATTTT,CSVEGLAGTDTQYF
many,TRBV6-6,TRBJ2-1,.,TGTGCCAGCAGTTACTCGCGGGATAATGAGCAGTTCTTC,CASSYSRDNEQFF
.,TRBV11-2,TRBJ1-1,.,TGTGCCAGCAGCTTAGATCCATGGGGGAACACTGAAGCTTTCTTT,CASSLDPWGNTEAFF
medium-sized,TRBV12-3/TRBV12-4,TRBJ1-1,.,TGTGCCAGCAGTAGTCCGGGAGCTCACCAGGTGAACACTGAAGCTTTCTTT,CASSSPGAHQVNTEAFF
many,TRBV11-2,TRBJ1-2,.,TGTGCCAGCAGTGGATTAAACTATGGCTACACCTTC,CASSGLNYGYTF
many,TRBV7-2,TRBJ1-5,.,TGTGCCAGCGGGCTAGAAGGCTATAGCAATCAGCCCCAGCATTTT,CASGLEGYSNQPQHF
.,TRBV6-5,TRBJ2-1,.,TGTGCCAGCAGCTACCCCGGCGATGGGGACAATGAGCAGTTCTTC,CASSYPGDGDNEQFF
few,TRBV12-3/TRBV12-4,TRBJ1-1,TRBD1,TGTGCCAGCAGTCCCTGGGGGACAGAGGCTTTCTTT,CASSPWGTEAFF
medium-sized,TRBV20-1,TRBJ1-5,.,TGCAGTGCTAGAGTAAAGATGGGGTCCAGCAATCAGCCCCAGCATTTT,CSARVKMGSSNQPQHF
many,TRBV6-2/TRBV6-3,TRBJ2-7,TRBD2,TGTGCCAGCAGTTACGCCTCCGGGACTAGCGGATACGAGCAGTACTTC,CASSYASGTSGYEQYF
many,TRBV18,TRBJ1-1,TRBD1,TGTGCCAGCCGCCCGGGACAGGGGATGGGAGCTTTCTTT,CASRPGQGMGAFF
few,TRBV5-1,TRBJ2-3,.,TGCGTCAGCAGCATATATACGTTCACAGATACGCAGTATTTT,CVSSIYTFTDTQYF
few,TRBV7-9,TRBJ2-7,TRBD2,TGTGCCAGCAGCTTAATCTCTAGCGGCTACGAGCAGTACTTC,CASSLISSGYEQYF
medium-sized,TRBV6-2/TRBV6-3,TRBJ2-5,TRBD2,TGTGCCAGCAGTTACGGAGTAGCGGGAGCCCAAGAGACCCAGTACTTC,CASSYGVAGAQETQYF
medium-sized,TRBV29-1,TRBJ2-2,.,TGCAGCGTTGACGGCCAGGGCGTCTCCGGGGAGCTGTTTTTT,CSVDGQGVSGELFF
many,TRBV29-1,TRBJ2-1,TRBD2,TGCAGCGTGAGAGCGGGGAACAGACTCAATGAGCAGTTCTTC,CSVRAGNRLNEQFF
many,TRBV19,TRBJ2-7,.,TGTGCCAGTAAACGGGGGAGCTCCTACGAGCAGTACTTC,CASKRGSSYEQYF
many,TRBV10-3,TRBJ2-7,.,TGTGCCATCAGTGACAGGGTCTACGAGCAGTACTTC,CAISDRVYEQYF
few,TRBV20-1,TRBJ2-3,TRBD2,TGCAGTGCCCCTTTAGGCGGGGGGGGCGGTAAGCAGTATTTT,CSAPLGGGGGKQYF
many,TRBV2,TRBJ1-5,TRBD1,TGTGCCAGCAGTGACGAGACACAGGGGTTAGATCAGCCCCAGCATTTT,CASSDETQGLDQPQHF
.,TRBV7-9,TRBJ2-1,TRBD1,TGTGCCAGCAGCTCCCGACTCGGAGGACAGGGGCCCTACAATGAGCAGTTCTTC,CASSSRLGGQGPYNEQFF
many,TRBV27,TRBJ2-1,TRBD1,TGTGCCAGCAGTTTTACAGGGGGCTACAATGAGCAGTTCTTC,CASSFTGGYNEQFF
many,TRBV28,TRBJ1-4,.,TGTGCCAGCAACTCTGCAACTAATGAAAAACTGTTTTTT,CASNSATNEKLFF
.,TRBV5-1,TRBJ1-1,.,TGCGCCAGCAGCTCCGGACATGGGGAGGGCTACACTGAAACTTTCTTT,CASSSGHGEGYTETFF
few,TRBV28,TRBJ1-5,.,TGTGCCAGCAGTTTTTACGGGAATCAGCCCCAGCATTTT,CASSFYGNQPQHF
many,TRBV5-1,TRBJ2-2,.,TGCGCCAGCAGCTCGAACACCGGGGAGCTGTTTTTT,CASSSNTGELFF
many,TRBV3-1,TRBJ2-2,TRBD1,TGTGCCAGCAGCCCGCGGGACAGGGGGCGCCCCGGGGAGCTGTTTTTT,CASSPRDRGRPGELFF
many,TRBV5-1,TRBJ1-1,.,TGCGCCAGCAGCTTGGGTTTAGGGGTTGTAACTGAAGCTTTCTTT,CASSLGLGVVTEAFF
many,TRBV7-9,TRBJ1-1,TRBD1,TGTGCCAGCAGCTTATGGTCAGGGGGCGGAACTGAAGCTTTCTTT,CASSLWSGGGTEAFF
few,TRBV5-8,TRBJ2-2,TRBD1,TGTGCCAGCAGCCGGGACAGTTCTCAACCCGGGGAGCTGTTTTTT,CASSRDSSQPGELFF
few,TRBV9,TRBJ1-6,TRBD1,TGTGCCAGCAGCGCGGCCCAGGGGGATTCACCCCTCCACTTT,CASSAAQGDSPLHF
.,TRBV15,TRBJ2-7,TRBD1,TGTGCCACCAGCAGGGGACAGCGCTCCTACGAGCAGTACTTC,CATSRGQRSYEQYF
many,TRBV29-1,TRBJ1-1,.,TGCAGCGCTTCAACTATTTCGGACACTGAAGCTTTCTTT,CSASTISDTEAFF
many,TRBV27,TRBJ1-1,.,TGTGCCAGCAGTTCCACCGACAAAATGAACACTGAAGCTTTCTTT,CASSSTDKMNTEAFF
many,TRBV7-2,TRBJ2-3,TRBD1,TGTGCCAGCAGCGGGGACAGGGTCACAGATACGCAGTATTTT,CASSGDRVTDTQYF
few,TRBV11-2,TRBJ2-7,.,TGTGCCAGCAGCTTAGGGTATGCCTCTCTCGAGCAGTACTTC,CASSLGYASLEQYF
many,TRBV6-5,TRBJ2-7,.,TGTGCCAGCAGCAGGAAGGCAGGGCCGTTCGAGCAGTACTTC,CASSRKAGPFEQYF
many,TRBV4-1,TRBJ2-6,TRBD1,TGCGCCAGCAGCCAAGGTTTGACAGGGACAACTGGGGCCAACGTCCTGACTTTC,CASSQGLTGTTGANVLTF
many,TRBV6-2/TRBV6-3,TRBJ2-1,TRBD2,TGTGCCAGCAGTTACTGGACTAGCGGGGGGGAAGGTGAGCAGTTCTTC,CASSYWTSGGEGEQFF
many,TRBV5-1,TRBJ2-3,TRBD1,TGCGCCAGCAGCTTGGGGGACAGCCTCACAGATACGCAGTATTTT,CASSLGDSLTDTQYF
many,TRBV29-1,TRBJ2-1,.,TGCAGCGTTTCCACAGGGACCAATGAGCATTTCTTC,CSVSTGTNEHFF
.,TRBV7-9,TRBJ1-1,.,TGTGCCAGCAGCCCCAGGGGTGGCACTGAAGCTTTCTTT,CASSPRGGTEAFF
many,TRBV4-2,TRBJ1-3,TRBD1,TGTGCCAGCAGCCAAGAGGACAGGGGCTCTGGAAACACCATATATTTT,CASSQEDRGSGNTIYF
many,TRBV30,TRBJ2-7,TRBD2,TGTGCCTGGGCCCGACTAGCGGGGACCTACGAGCAGTACTTC,CAWARLAGTYEQYF
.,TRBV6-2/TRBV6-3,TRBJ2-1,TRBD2,TGTGCCAGCAGCCGGGAAGGGACTAGCGAATACAAAGAGCAGTTCTTC,CASSREGTSEYKEQFF
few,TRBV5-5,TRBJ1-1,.,TGTGCCAGCAGCTTGGCCATAGGAAGGAACACTGAAGCTTTCTTT,CASSLAIGRNTEAFF
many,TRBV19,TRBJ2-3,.,TGTGCCAGTAGTGAGGGGCGGGGCACAGATACGCAGTATTTT,CASSEGRGTDTQYF
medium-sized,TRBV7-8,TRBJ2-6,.,TGTGCCAGCAGCTCGATTCAGGGACAAGTTGCTGGGGCCAACGTCCTGACTTTC,CASSSIQGQVAGANVLTF
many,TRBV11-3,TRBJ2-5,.,TGTGCCAGCAGCTCGCCAGGGGAGGAGGAGACCCAGTACTTC,CASSSPGEEETQYF